This T cell receptor (beta chain) was captured in a study of CD8 T cells in Susac syndrome. The overall study: At the time their blood was drawn, patients with Susac syndrome were either therapy-naive, on corticosteroids (with some of them also receiving intravenous immunoglobulin), or on intravenous immunoglobulin alone.

General study results and limits: The CD4+ T cell repertoire of patients with Susac syndrome showed no detectable clonal expansion.

The authors reverse transcribed roughly 0.5 to 1 ug RNA with random hexamers. The authors amplified TCR beta CDR3 across 54 Vbeta and 13 Jbeta using immunoSEQ multiplex PCR. TCRdb re-called the immunoSEQ multiplex PCR reads through MiXCR, storing one row per CDR3 protein. The table records 170,000 or so distinct CDR3 sequences, 90% to 96% of them present only once. The length of the CDR3 is 15 residues. CDR1 and CDR2 (germline): SGDLS, YYNGEE. V lost 4 bases to trimming and J lost 5 bases; unmatched junction nucleotides: 10. Under recently defined diagnostic criteria, the patients with Susac syndrome qualified as having definite or probable disease. Comments on this clonotype: Its specificity is unknown.

The sample was CD4+ T cells from PBMCs. This rearrangement joins TRBV9 to TRBJ2-5, with 8 bases that match TRBD2. This TCR derives from a human donor with Susac syndrome. This chain's CDR3 is CASSPLSGGRETQYF. The CDR3 DNA reads as TGTGCCAGCAGCCCGCTATCGGGGGGGCGTGAGACCCAGTACTTC.